This T cell receptor (beta chain) derives from a study of T-cell reconstitution after alpha-beta-depleted transplantation in children. Unique molecular identifiers were built into the TCRbeta library. From the PCR reads, TCRdb called clonotypes with MiXCR, one entry per CDR3 protein. The sample includes more than 250,000 distinct CDR3 sequences, roughly 9.5% of them seen just once. This clonotype was counted only a few times. The CDR3 loop spans 15 amino acids. V lost 0 bases and J lost 5; bases outside the gene matches: 0. Germline lookup yields CDR1 MRHNA and CDR2 SNTAGT. The chain has TRBV6-4 and TRBJ2-3; 12 nucleotides agree with TRBD2. Source: PBMCs from the stem cell graft donor, taken from the stem cell graft. The TCR comes from a human donor who donated a stem cell graft to a child with SCID. The CDR3: CASSDSTSGGDTQYF. For the CDR3, the DNA is TGTGCCAGCAGTGACTCGACTAGCGGGGGAGATACGCAGTATTTT.